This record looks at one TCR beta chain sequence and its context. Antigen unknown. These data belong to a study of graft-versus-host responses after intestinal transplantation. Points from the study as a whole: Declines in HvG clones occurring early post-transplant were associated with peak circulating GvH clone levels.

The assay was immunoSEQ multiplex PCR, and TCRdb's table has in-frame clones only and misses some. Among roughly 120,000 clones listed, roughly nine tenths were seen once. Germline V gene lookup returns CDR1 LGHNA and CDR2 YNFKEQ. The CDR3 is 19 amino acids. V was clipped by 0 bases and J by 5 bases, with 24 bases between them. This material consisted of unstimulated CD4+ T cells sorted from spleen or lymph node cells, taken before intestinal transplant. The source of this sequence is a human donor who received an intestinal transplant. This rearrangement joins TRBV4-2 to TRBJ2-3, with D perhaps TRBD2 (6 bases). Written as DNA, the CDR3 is TGTGCCAGCAGCCAAGATCGTGTAGGCGGAGGTGGAGGGGTAGATACGCAGTATTTT. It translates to CASSQDRVGGGGGVDTQYF.